The 25 T cell receptor beta chains reported below all come from one sample, sequenced in a study of blood T cell repertoires in COVID-19 (dated by TCRdb to the early 2020s). The library was made by the immunoSEQ multiplex PCR assay. TCRdb stores this immuneACCESS table with in-frame sequences only. Part of the clones is absent; in the studies checked, under half of the shortfall reflects unresolved V genes, and no reason is known for the rest. Counted in this sample were about 200,000 clones; about 88% of them appeared once. The ten largest clones capture about 4.9% of the sample. The sample comprised peripheral blood. The receptors come from an elderly woman with acute or convalescent COVID-19.

J is TRBJ2-3 and V is TRBV5-1, with TRBD2 matching over 7 bases. The V segment lost 3 bases and the J segment 2 bases; nucleotides outside the gene matches: 15. This CDR3 has 18 amino acids. Per the germline V gene, CDR1 is SGHRS and CDR2 is YFSETQ. The CDR3 region has the DNA TGCGCCAGCAGCTCCGCTCGCACCAGCGGGGCCAACACAGATACGCAGTATTTT. Protein product: CASSSARTSGANTDTQYF.

The chain uses TRBV2 and TRBJ1-2; TRBD1 is a possible D gene (5 bases). V was shortened by 4 bases and J by 2 bases, with 17 bases between the two germline ends. The CDR3 consists of 16 residues. Germline assignment: CDR1 SNHLY and CDR2 FYNNEI. The CDR3 loop is CASSGPPGLYNYGYTF. CDR3 sequence (DNA): TGTGCCAGCAGTGGCCCCCCAGGGCTATACAACTATGGCTACACCTTC.

The chain employs TRBV28 and TRBJ2-7, with a tentative D call TRBD2 (5 bases). The CDR3 covers 15 residues. V was shortened by 3 bases and J by 2 bases, with 14 bases between the two germline ends. Germline values: CDR1 MDHEN, CDR2 SYDVKM. This CDR3 is CASSFLGNGAYEQYF. The CDR3 bases are TGTGCCAGCAGTTTTCTGGGTAACGGGGCCTACGAGCAGTACTTC.

The rearrangement links TRBV6-5 to TRBJ2-7; 9 bases are a match to TRBD1. The trim removed 5 bases at V and 1 base at J, leaving 3 bases unmatched. In germline, CDR1 is MNHEY, CDR2 SVGAGI. The CDR3 covers 14 residues. This CDR3 reads CASSTGTGSYEQYF. CDR3 coding DNA: TGTGCCAGCAGTACCGGGACAGGGTCCTACGAGCAGTACTTC.

This clone was detected only once. Here the CDR3 DNA reads TGTGCCAGCTCACTCGTACAGGGGGGGAACACTGAAGCTTTCTTT. Encoded protein: CASSLVQGGNTEAFF. The V and J genes are TRBV18 and TRBJ1-1; 8 nucleotides align to TRBD1. V was clipped by 4 bases and J by 1 base; unmatched bases: 5. The CDR3 is 15 residues long. Germline lookup yields CDR1 KGHSH and CDR2 LQKENI.

The chain links TRBV10-3 to TRBJ2-2; 7 bases agree with TRBD2. V lost 3 bases and J lost 0; bases outside the gene matches: 4. This CDR3 has 16 residues. Germline CDR1 reads ENHRY; CDR2 reads SYGVKD. The CDR3 DNA sequence: TGTGCCATCAGTGAAGGCGGGAGCGCGAACACCGGGGAGCTGTTTTTT. Residues: CAISEGGSANTGELFF.

Comments on this clone: The same CDR3 is also encoded by other DNA sequences in this sample. The gene calls are TRBV18 and TRBJ2-3, with TRBD2 matching over 12 bases. This CDR3 comprises 16 residues. With V trimmed by 6 bases and J by 0 bases, 4 bases remained unmatched. The V gene's germline CDR1 is KGHSH and CDR2 LQKENI. This CDR3 reads CASSPGTSGSTDTQYF. The CDR3 coding sequence is TGTGCCAGCTCCCCTGGGACTAGCGGGAGCACAGATACGCAGTATTTT.

The gene calls are TRBV7-2 and TRBJ1-5, with 10 nucleotides matching TRBD1. V shed 4 bases and J 5 bases; nucleotides not matched to a gene: 5. The CDR3 contains 15 residues. Germline CDR1 and CDR2: SGHTA and FQGNSA. The DNA of the CDR3 is TGTGCCAGCAGCTCTAGACAGGGGGCCTATCAGCCCCAGCATTTT. Its translation is CASSSRQGAYQPQHF.

Written as DNA, the CDR3 is TGCGCCAGCGCTACTGGTGGGCAGCAAGAGACCCAGTACTTC. Protein product: CASATGGQQETQYF. The chain joins TRBV5-1 to TRBJ2-5; D gene uncertain. V was pared by 7 bases and J by 2 bases, with 15 bases between. Per germline, CDR1 SGHRS and CDR2 YFSETQ. The CDR3 covers 14 residues. The variable domain in full, completed from reference TRBV5-1 and TRBJ2-5, reads KAGVTQTPRYLIKTRGQQVTLSCSPISGHRSVSWYQQTPGQGLQFLFEYFSETQRNKGNFPGRFSGRQFSNSRSEMNVSTLELGDSALYLCASATGGQQETQYFGPGTRLLVL.

J is TRBJ1-2 and V is TRBV28; maybe TRBD1 (5 bases). The length of the CDR3 is 14 residues. CDR1 and CDR2 from the germline V gene are MDHEN and SYDVKM. Trimming pared 2 bases from V and 0 bases from J, leaving 7 bases between. CDR3 loop: CASSLTGTNYGYTF. The DNA of the CDR3 is TGTGCCAGCAGTTTAACAGGAACTAACTATGGCTACACCTTC.

The J gene is TRBJ2-5, the V gene TRBV24-1; 7 bases line up with TRBD1. The CDR3 is made up of 17 amino acids. Germline CDR1 and CDR2: KGHDR and SFDVKD. The ends lost 3 bases at V and 2 bases at J; junction bases unmatched: 11. CDR3 nucleotide sequence: TGTGCCACCAGTGATAATGCGGCAGGGGGTCAACAAGAGACCCAGTACTTC. Translated, it gives CATSDNAAGGQQETQYF.

This clone was seen only a few times. The DNA of the CDR3 is TGTGCCAGTAGTATTAGTCGCGCAGGGGGCTGGTATGGCTACACCTTC. This translates into CASSISRAGGWYGYTF. The chain links TRBV19 to TRBJ1-2, with 8 bases fitting TRBD1. The CDR3 has 16 amino acids. Germline V gene data show CDR1 as LNHDA and CDR2 as SQIVND (reference sequence). Germline trimming cut 3 bases from V and 5 bases from J; bases unmatched to any gene: 11.

The chain is built from TRBV28 and TRBJ1-5; 11 bases line up with TRBD1. Unmatched junction bases numbered 2, after V lost 2 bases and J lost 5 bases. The CDR3 has 15 amino acids. The germline gives CDR1 MDHEN, CDR2 SYDVKM. The CDR3 is CASSLGGQGDQPQHF. CDR3 nucleotides: TGTGCCAGCAGTTTAGGGGGACAGGGGGATCAGCCCCAGCATTTT.

The V and J genes are TRBV18 and TRBJ2-7, with 7 bases fitting TRBD1. This CDR3 contains 15 residues. V gave up 2 bases and J gave up 1 base; unmatched junction bases: 5. Germline V gene lookup returns CDR1 KGHSH and CDR2 LQKENI. Here the CDR3 DNA reads TGTGCCAGCTCACCAACAGCGACAGGGTCCTACGAGCAGTACTTC. Translated: CASSPTATGSYEQYF.

This clone occurred once. CDR3 sequence (DNA): TGTGCCGGGAGGGGAACAGACTACGAGCAGTACTTC. It specifies CAGRGTDYEQYF. The chain has TRBV19 and TRBJ2-7; TRBD2 aligns across 7 bases. CDR1 is LNHDA, CDR2 SQIVND, per germline (reference sequence). This CDR3 has 12 residues. J lost 3 bases, V lost 11 bases, and 7 bases had no gene match. Combining the CDR3 with reference TRBV19 and TRBJ2-7 gives the whole variable domain DGGITQSPKYLFRKEGQNVTLSCEQNLNHDAMYWYRQDPGQGLRLIYYSQIVNDFQKGDIAEGYSVSREKKESFPLTVTSAQKNPTAFYLCAGRGTDYEQYFGPGTRLTVT.

The V gene is TRBV10-3, the J gene TRBJ2-5; 8 bases match TRBD2. The CDR3 spans 15 residues. V trimming: 9 bases; J trimming: 5 bases; junction bases outside the gene matches: 14. Germline V gives CDR1 ENHRY, CDR2 SYGVKD. CDR3: CAISKGLGFRETQYF. CDR3 bases: TGTGCCATATCGAAGGGACTAGGTTTTCGTGAGACCCAGTACTTC.

The rearrangement links TRBV19 to TRBJ2-2, with TRBD2 matching 10 bases. The CDR3 loop spans 15 amino acids. Trimming removed 3 bases from V and 4 bases from J; junction bases left unmatched: 2. Germline V gene lookup returns CDR1 LNHDA and CDR2 SQIVND (reference sequence). Written as DNA, the CDR3 is TGTGCCAGTAGTATCCAGCGGGAGGGCACCGGGGAGCTGTTTTTT. Protein sequence: CASSIQREGTGELFF.

This chain joins TRBV7-2 and TRBJ1-4; no clear D. CDR1 is SGHTA, CDR2 FQGNSA, per germline. The CDR3 runs 12 residues. V was clipped by 3 bases and J by 5 bases, with 4 bases between them. The CDR3 sequence is CASSFLNEKLFF. The CDR3 DNA reads TGTGCCAGCAGCTTTCTGAATGAAAAACTGTTTTTT.

On this clone itself: Other DNA sequences in the sample encode the same CDR3. This chain's CDR3 is CASSSGTAQETQYF. In DNA form, the CDR3 reads TGCGCCAGCAGCTCTGGGACAGCCCAAGAGACCCAGTACTTC. This chain connects TRBV5-1 to TRBJ2-5; 7 bases are shared with TRBD1. The CDR3 has 14 amino acids. V lost 3 bases and J lost 1; bases outside the gene matches: 3. Germline loops: CDR1 SGHRS, CDR2 YFSETQ.

The genes are TRBV7-2 and TRBJ2-2; 10 nucleotides agree with TRBD2. The CDR3 is 16 residues long. The trim removed 3 bases at V and 6 bases at J, leaving 7 bases unmatched. Germline loops: CDR1 SGHTA, CDR2 FQGNSA. The CDR3 nucleotides read TGTGCCAGCAGCTTCCGACTAGCGGGTTTTTCCGGGGAGCTGTTTTTT. Amino acid sequence: CASSFRLAGFSGELFF. The full variable domain, rest sourced from reference TRBV7-2 and TRBJ2-2, is GAGVSQSPSNKVTEKGKDVELRCDPISGHTALYWYRQSLGQGLEFLIYFQGNSAPDKSGLPSDRFSAERTGGSVSTLTIQRTQQEDSAVYLCASSFRLAGFSGELFFGEGSRLTVL.

V is TRBV9 and J is TRBJ2-2, with 7 bases identical to TRBD1. Germline V gives CDR1 SGDLS, CDR2 YYNGEE. This CDR3 has 16 amino acids. Trimming removed 3 bases from V and 2 bases from J; junction bases left unmatched: 7. The CDR3 DNA sequence: TGTGCCAGCAGCGCTCTAGGGACAGCAAACACCGGGGAGCTGTTTTTT. Translation gives CASSALGTANTGELFF. Looking up the rest from reference TRBV9 and TRBJ2-2 gives the full variable domain: DSGVTQTPKHLITATGQRVTLRCSPRSGDLSVYWYQQSLDQGLQFLIQYYNGEERAKGNILERFSAQQFPDLHSELNLSSLELGDSALYFCASSALGTANTGELFFGEGSRLTVL.

The chain joins TRBV7-9 to TRBJ1-2; D remains unclear. The CDR3 has 12 amino acids. Germline values: CDR1 SEHNR, CDR2 FQNEAQ (reference sequence). Trimming left V 5 bases short and J 9 bases short, with 13 bases between. The CDR3 nucleotides read TGTGCCAGCAGCCCTAGCGTCGGTAGCTACACCTTC. Translated: CASSPSVGSYTF.

V gene TRBV6-5 combines with J gene TRBJ1-2; TRBD1 aligns across 9 bases. The CDR3 consists of 15 residues. The germline V gene encodes CDR1 MNHEY and CDR2 SVGAGI. V gave up 2 bases and J gave up 5 bases; unmatched junction bases: 6. The CDR3 sequence: CASSYTGTGQYGYTF. As DNA, the CDR3 is TGTGCCAGCAGTTACACTGGGACAGGGCAATATGGCTACACCTTC.

As to this clone: Other nucleotide sequences from this sample produce the same CDR3. This rearrangement joins TRBV5-1 to TRBJ1-2; a weak D match, TRBD1 (5 bases). The CDR3 loop spans 14 amino acids. The V end was cut by 0 bases, the J end by 4 bases, with 10 bases between. From germline, CDR1 is SGHRS and CDR2 YFSETQ. CDR3 nucleotides: TGCGCCAGCAGCTTGGACACCGGGGGCTATGGCTACACCTTC. Amino acid sequence: CASSLDTGGYGYTF.

The chain recombines TRBV7-2 with TRBJ1-5; 10 bases map to TRBD1. CDR1 and CDR2 from the germline V gene are SGHTA and FQGNSA. With 4 bases clipped from V and 3 bases from J, the junction kept 15 bases outside the gene matches. CDR3 size: 19 residues. CDR3 nucleotides: TGTGCCAGCAGCTCAATGGGACAGGGGAATTCGTATACCAATCAGCCCCAGCATTTT. This encodes CASSSMGQGNSYTNQPQHF. Supplemented by reference TRBV7-2 and TRBJ1-5, the full variable domain reads GAGVSQSPSNKVTEKGKDVELRCDPISGHTALYWYRQSLGQGLEFLIYFQGNSAPDKSGLPSDRFSAERTGGSVSTLTIQRTQQEDSAVYLCASSSMGQGNSYTNQPQHFGDGTRLSIL.